A single sample gave rise to the 32 T cell receptor beta chains below, sequenced in a study of blood T cell repertoires in COVID-19. The assay was immunoSEQ multiplex PCR, and TCRdb's table has in-frame clones only and misses some. The table includes under 95,000 clones, over 80% detected once. The specimen sequenced was peripheral blood. Receptors were obtained from a woman between 50 and 59 years old in a cohort sampled during active COVID-19.

The rearrangement joins TRBV2 to TRBJ1-6; 8 nucleotides match TRBD1. Germline V gene sequence: CDR1 SNHLY, CDR2 FYNNEI. With V trimmed by 5 bases and J by 5 bases, 5 bases remained unmatched. The CDR3 extends over 15 amino acids. For the CDR3, the DNA is TGTGCCAGCAGTCAGGGGGCAGGAGATAATTCACCCCTCCACTTT. Protein: CASSQGAGDNSPLHF.

This chain joins TRBV6-6 and TRBJ2-7; 8 bases agree with TRBD2. The V gene's germline CDR1 is MNHNY and CDR2 SVGAGI (reference sequence). The ends lost 2 bases at V and 3 bases at J; junction bases unmatched: 9. This CDR3 has 16 amino acids. CDR3 amino acids: CASSYAGGSQSYEQYF. CDR3 nucleotide sequence: TGTGCCAGCAGTTACGCGGGGGGCAGTCAGAGCTACGAGCAGTACTTC.

The chain recombines TRBV18 with TRBJ2-7; a weak D match, TRBD1 (5 bases). Germline V gene lookup returns CDR1 KGHSH and CDR2 LQKENI. The CDR3 loop spans 13 amino acids. V dropped 3 bases and J dropped 4 bases, with 10 bases sitting between them. CDR3 region: CASSPTAGYEQYF. The CDR3 DNA reads as TGTGCCAGCTCACCGACGGCAGGGTACGAGCAGTACTTC.

The chain is built from TRBV6-5 and TRBJ2-7; possible D gene TRBD1, 7 bases. This CDR3 region has 14 residues. Trimming left V 7 bases short and J 2 bases short, with 15 bases between. Germline V lookup: CDR1 MNHEY, CDR2 SVGAGI. CDR3 nucleotide sequence: TGTGCCAGCACCCCGGGCAGGGGGGCCTACGAGCAGTACTTC. Amino acid sequence: CASTPGRGAYEQYF.

Remarks on this clone: Other DNA sequences within the sample encode an identical CDR3. V and J are TRBV3-1 (or the pseudogene TRBV3-2) and TRBJ1-1; D might be TRBD1 (5 bases). CDR3 length equals 13 residues. CDR1 and CDR2 from the germline V gene are LGHDT and YNNKEL (reference sequence). Trimming took 4 bases from V and 5 from J, leaving 11 bases between them. The CDR3 loop is CASSRRGGTEAFF. The CDR3 DNA reads TGTGCCAGCAGCCGGAGGGGTGGTACTGAAGCTTTCTTT.

This clone was recorded a few times. This rearrangement joins TRBV4-2 to TRBJ1-2; the D gene is possibly TRBD1 (5 bases). The CDR3 is 17 amino acids. Germline lookup yields CDR1 LGHNA and CDR2 YNFKEQ. V lost 6 bases and J lost 4, with 24 bases in between. CDR3: CASSSWGREEAVYGYTF. The CDR3, as DNA: TGTGCCAGCAGTTCGTGGGGCAGGGAGGAAGCTGTCTATGGCTACACCTTC.

The chain links TRBV18 to TRBJ2-1, with 9 bases lining up with TRBD2. The CDR3 contains 16 residues. CDR1 is KGHSH, CDR2 LQKENI, per germline. With 3 bases clipped from V and 3 bases from J, the junction kept 6 bases outside the gene matches. For the CDR3, the DNA is TGTGCCAGCTCACCGGCGGGGGGGATGGACTACAATGAGCAGTTCTTC. The encoded protein is CASSPAGGMDYNEQFF.

This clone came up once. This rearrangement joins TRBV5-4 to TRBJ1-6; TRBD1 agrees at 7 bases. The germline CDR1 and CDR2 sequences are SGHNT and YYREEE (reference sequence). This CDR3 is 18 amino acids long. V was clipped by 0 bases and J by 5 bases; unmatched bases: 11. CDR3 amino acids: CASSLAGKTGVNNSPLHF. The DNA of the CDR3 is TGTGCCAGCAGCTTGGCGGGGAAAACAGGGGTAAATAATTCACCCCTCCACTTT.

The gene calls are TRBV12-3 or TRBV12-4 and TRBJ1-4, with D perhaps matching TRBD1 (6 bases). The CDR3 length is 12 residues. Trimming took off 6 bases at V and 8 bases at J, with 10 bases between the two ends. The CDR3 reads CASRQTGEKLFF. The CDR3 region has the DNA TGTGCCAGCAGGCAAACAGGGGAAAAACTGTTTTTT.

A remark on this clone: Relative to the germline gene, one junction end is altered; a read error may explain this. The rearrangement uses TRBV3-1 (or the pseudogene TRBV3-2) and TRBJ2-5, with D possibly matching TRBD2 (6 bases). This CDR3 is 12 amino acids long. Per germline, CDR1 LGHDT and CDR2 YNNKEL (reference sequence). Here the CDR3 DNA reads TGTGCCAGCAGCTCACCCCGGGAGAACCAGTACTTC. As protein: CASSSPRENQYF.

The chain has TRBV5-1 and TRBJ2-6, with 7 bases aligning to TRBD1. With 0 bases clipped from V and 0 bases from J, the junction kept 3 bases outside the gene matches. The CDR3 extends over 17 amino acids. Germline V gene sequence: CDR1 SGHRS, CDR2 YFSETQ. CDR3 sequence reads: CASSLEGQSSGANVLTF. The CDR3 DNA reads as TGCGCCAGCAGCTTGGAGGGACAGAGCTCTGGGGCCAACGTCCTGACTTTC.

This chain links TRBV21-1 with TRBJ2-7; the table's TRBD1 call for D was not verified on the DNA. TRBV21-1 is termed a pseudogene. The CDR3 consists of 15 residues. CDR3 in amino acids: CASSLRDPSTGEQYF. Here the CDR3 DNA reads TGTGCCAGCAGCCTCCGGGACCCCTCGACAGGCGAGCAGTACTTC.

DNA of the CDR3: TGTGCCACCAGCAGATCCTCGTTCCGGCTAGCGGGGGGGCCCAGGTACAATGAGCAGTTCTTC. Translating it yields CATSRSSFRLAGGPRYNEQFF. The rearrangement joins TRBV15 to TRBJ2-1, with 12 bases identical to TRBD2. Germline CDR1 is LNHNV and CDR2 is YYDKDF (reference sequence). The CDR3 contains 21 residues. Losses at the gene ends were 2 bases for V and 4 bases for J; bases not matched to a gene: 18. Using reference TRBV15 and TRBJ2-1 for the parts outside the CDR3, the full variable domain is DAMVIQNPRYQVTQFGKPVTLSCSQTLNHNVMYWYQQKSSQAPKLLFHYYDKDFNNEADTPDNFQSRRPNTSFCFLDIRSPGLGDTAMYLCATSRSSFRLAGGPRYNEQFFGPGTRLTVL.

CDR3 protein: CASSAPRTGGLGANVLTF. CDR3 coding DNA: TGTGCCAGCAGCGCCCCCCGGACAGGGGGCCTGGGGGCCAACGTCCTGACTTTC. This chain joins TRBV9 and TRBJ2-6, with 11 nucleotides matching TRBD1. The germline V gene has CDR1 SGDLS and CDR2 YYNGEE. The CDR3 extends over 18 amino acids. Trimming cost V 3 bases and J 4 bases; bases outside gene matches: 9.

The CDR3 nucleotides are TGTGCCAGCTCACCACGGACAGACATGAACACTGAAGCTTTCTTT. This translates into CASSPRTDMNTEAFF. This sequence joins TRBV18 and TRBJ1-1; a weak D match, TRBD1 (6 bases). The germline V and J ends were trimmed by 1 base and 0 bases, with 9 bases remaining between them. The CDR3 runs 15 residues. In germline, CDR1 is KGHSH, CDR2 LQKENI.

The rearrangement joins TRBV6-5 to TRBJ2-1; D perhaps matches TRBD1 (5 bases). This CDR3 contains 14 residues. Trimming took 7 bases from V and 7 from J, leaving 17 bases between them. Germline V CDR1 and CDR2: MNHEY, SVGAGI. For the CDR3, the DNA is TGTGCCAGCAATCTAGGACATAAGCAGAATGAGCAGTTCTTC. It codes for CASNLGHKQNEQFF.

The rearrangement links TRBV12-3 or TRBV12-4 to TRBJ1-5, with 7 positions matching TRBD1. The CDR3 is made up of 12 amino acids. V shed 8 bases, J shed 5 bases, and the junction held 3 bases outside the gene matches. In DNA form, the CDR3 reads TGTGCCAGCGGTACAGGGGATCAGCCCCAGCATTTT. Translation gives CASGTGDQPQHF.

The J gene is TRBJ2-7, the V gene TRBV6-1, with 9 bases lining up with TRBD2. V shed 0 bases and J 0 bases; nucleotides not matched to a gene: 0. CDR1 and CDR2 (germline): MNHNS, SASEGT. The CDR3 extends over 15 amino acids. The DNA of the CDR3 is TGTGCCAGCAGTGAAGCTAGCGGGAGCTCCTACGAGCAGTACTTC. Amino acid sequence: CASSEASGSSYEQYF.

The chain combines TRBV7-6 with TRBJ2-2; 15 bases line up with TRBD2. Germline CDR1 and CDR2: SGHVS and FNYEAQ. V was pared by 5 bases and J by 3 bases, with 13 bases of the junction left unmatched. This CDR3 contains 20 residues. CDR3 sequence: CASSQPIVGLAGGDTGELFF. CDR3 in DNA: TGTGCCAGCAGCCAACCCATCGTGGGACTAGCGGGAGGAGACACCGGGGAGCTGTTTTTT.

About this clone itself: At one end, the junction sequence differs from germline, possibly due to a read error. The chain joins TRBV7-7 to TRBJ2-5, with TRBD2 matching 9 bases. Germline V gives CDR1 SSHAT, CDR2 FNYEAQ (reference sequence). The CDR3 runs to 14 residues. The CDR3 bases are TGTGCTAGCAGCTCGCGGGGGGGCGGGGAGACCCAGTACTTC. It encodes CASSSRGGGETQYF.

This clone was picked up one time. This sequence joins TRBV5-1 and TRBJ1-6; 9 bases align to TRBD1. Germline V gene data show CDR1 as SGHRS and CDR2 as YFSETQ. There are 18 residues in the CDR3. Trimming at V came to 0 bases and at J to 4 bases, leaving 8 bases not matched to a gene. This CDR3 is CASSLGPLGTGYNSPLHF. The CDR3 DNA follows: TGCGCCAGCAGCTTGGGGCCCTTGGGGACAGGGTATAATTCACCCCTCCACTTT.

The CDR3 coding sequence is TGCGCCAGCAGCTCTGGGACAGGGGTAAACTATGGCTACACCTTC. It encodes CASSSGTGVNYGYTF. This chain links TRBV5-1 with TRBJ1-2; 10 bases line up with TRBD1. The CDR3 has 15 amino acids. V was pared by 3 bases and J by 2 bases, with 4 bases of the junction left unmatched. Germline CDR1 and CDR2: SGHRS and YFSETQ.

This chain joins TRBV29-1 and TRBJ1-1; no firm D call. V lost 4 bases and J 0 bases, leaving 15 bases between the germline ends. This CDR3 is built from 15 residues. CDR1 SQVTM and CDR2 ANQGSEA come from the germline V gene. This chain's CDR3 is CSVGRQDVMNTEAFF. The CDR3, as DNA: TGCAGCGTTGGTCGACAAGACGTGATGAACACTGAAGCTTTCTTT.

The chain uses TRBV4-1 and TRBJ1-5; D unclear. This CDR3 has 15 amino acids. CDR1 MGHRA and CDR2 YSYEKL come from the germline V gene. Trimming removed 4 bases from V and 5 bases from J, with 15 bases in between. The CDR3 coding sequence is TGCGCCAGCAGCCCAGTCACCGGGGTTCATCAGCCCCAGCATTTT. Translated, it gives CASSPVTGVHQPQHF.

In its sample, this clone was seen once. The gene calls are TRBV27 and TRBJ1-2, with D possibly being TRBD1 (5 bases). Germline CDR1 MNHEY, CDR2 SMNVEV (reference sequence). The CDR3 has 16 residues. The V end was cut by 0 bases, the J end by 4 bases, with 15 bases between. The CDR3 sequence is CASSLSSRGLSYGYTF. As DNA, the CDR3 is TGTGCCAGCAGTTTATCGTCAAGGGGCTTATCCTATGGCTACACCTTC.

This clone was picked up one time. The chain joins TRBV11-2 to TRBJ2-7; possibly TRBD2 for D (6 bases). The CDR3 loop spans 15 amino acids. Germline-derived CDR1 and CDR2 are SGHAT and FQNNGV. V was pared by 5 bases and J by 0 bases, with 14 bases between. This CDR3 reads CASSLSSGNSYEQYF. In nucleotides, the CDR3 is TGTGCCAGCAGCCTCAGTAGCGGAAACTCCTACGAGCAGTACTTC.

The rearrangement uses TRBV19 and TRBJ1-1; 7 bases are shared with TRBD1. Germline V gene lookup returns CDR1 LNHDA and CDR2 SQIVND (reference sequence). This CDR3 region has 14 residues. The trim removed 9 bases at V and 1 base at J, leaving 8 bases unmatched. The CDR3 sequence is CASKGAGGNTEAFF. The CDR3 DNA is TGTGCCAGCAAGGGGGCAGGGGGGAACACTGAAGCTTTCTTT.

The V gene is TRBV2, the J gene TRBJ1-5, with D hard to call. V lost 6 bases, J lost 3 bases, and 18 bases lay in between. This CDR3 contains 16 residues. From germline, CDR1 is SNHLY and CDR2 FYNNEI. The DNA of the CDR3 is TGTGCCAGCAGACCTTCCCCCACGGTAACCAATCAGCCCCAGCATTTT. Residues: CASRPSPTVTNQPQHF.

In this sample, this clone turned up once. This chain links TRBV10-3 with TRBJ2-7; TRBD2 agrees at 11 bases. Trimming cost V 6 bases and J 5 bases; bases outside gene matches: 6. CDR1 and CDR2 from the germline V gene are ENHRY and SYGVKD. The CDR3 runs to 14 residues. The CDR3 region is CAIRAGTSGDEQYF. CDR3 nucleotides: TGTGCCATCAGAGCCGGGACTAGCGGTGACGAGCAGTACTTC.

V is TRBV5-4 and J is TRBJ2-7; 8 bases line up with TRBD1. Germline V gives CDR1 SGHNT, CDR2 YYREEE (reference sequence). CDR3 length equals 15 residues. The V segment lost 1 base and the J segment 2 bases; nucleotides outside the gene matches: 5. Here the CDR3 DNA reads TGTGCCAGCAGCTTGCCGGGACAGGCGGCCTACGAGCAGTACTTC. It translates to CASSLPGQAAYEQYF.

The CDR3 loop reads CSVRGGYSGNTIYF. In DNA, the CDR3 is TGCAGCGTCCGAGGGGGCTACTCTGGAAACACCATATATTTT. The J gene is TRBJ1-3, the V gene TRBV29-1; the match to TRBD1 covers 7 bases. V shed 6 bases and J 0 bases; nucleotides not matched to a gene: 5. Germline V CDR1 and CDR2: SQVTM, ANQGSEA. This CDR3 comprises 14 residues.

The V gene is TRBV6-1, the J gene TRBJ1-1; D is ambiguous. CDR3 length: 13 residues. Trimming removed 3 bases at V and 6 bases at J, with 11 bases between. CDR1 is MNHNS, CDR2 SASEGT, per germline. Here the CDR3 reads CASSEEETAEAFF. As DNA, the CDR3 is TGTGCCAGCAGTGAGGAGGAAACCGCTGAAGCTTTCTTT.